This T cell receptor beta chain was profiled in a study of blood T cell repertoires in COVID-19. Original processing notes: From reference gene primer amplification, estimates of nucleated cell counts were derived. Profiling relied on immunoSEQ multiplex PCR, and the TCRdb table lists in-frame clones only, not all of them. That table gives V, J and clone size, and the DNA gave D and trimming. The sample consists of about 300,000 clones, over 70% of them appearing once. The CDR3 covers 11 residues. Unmatched junction bases numbered 1, after V lost 6 bases and J lost 7 bases. Germline CDR1 and CDR2: ENHRY and SYGVKD.

The chain employs TRBV10-3 and TRBJ2-5, with 8 bases matching TRBD1. Sequenced: peripheral blood. The origin of this receptor is a woman aged 40 to 49 who had recovered from COVID-19. CDR3 nucleotide sequence: TGTGCCATCAGAGACAGGGGGACCCAGTACTTC. It is translated as CAIRDRGTQYF.